The T cell receptor beta chain under discussion was sequenced for a study of blood T cell repertoires in COVID-19 (TCRdb year 2020). The study in broad terms: Samples from collaborators originated in the United States, Italy and Spain and spanned both the acute and convalescent phases of COVID-19. Sample metadata almost always included a de-identified subject ID, COVID-19 status, age in years and sex. The dataset comprised deeply sampled blood TCRbeta repertoires from subjects exposed to, actively infected with, or recovered from COVID-19. Samples came from the ongoing ImmuneRACE study (first 160 participants) plus 1,254 subjects from 6 global collaborators. The repertoires were released in a freely available public database meant as a resource for research on the immune response to SARS-CoV-2. The prospective study material was composed of cDNA or gDNA derived from T cells, B-cell-depleted T cells, or PBMCs. Where available, HLA class I and class II types were taken from metadata supplied by the sample provider and were not determined by assay-based typing.

Paper-wide results and their limitations: How much clinical and demographic metadata was included differed by source and by participant, and the metadata was provided uncurated.

In regard to this clone: Its target antigen remains unknown. No qualities accompany the bases; no much larger clone lies one base away.

TCRbeta CDR3 regions were amplified from genomic DNA using the immunoSEQ Assay, a bias-controlled multiplex PCR. Regarding the original processing steps: Nucleated cell counts per sample were estimated from amplification of reference gene primers within the assay. To quantify the absolute abundance of each unique TCRbeta CDR3 rearrangement, sequence reads were collapsed and filtered. Productive Simpson clonality was computed per sample as the square root of Simpson's diversity index over productive rearrangements. TCRdb limited this immuneACCESS table to in-frame rearrangements with V and J called. A share of clones is missing; checked studies link under half to unresolved V genes, and the rest is unexplained. Clone size and the V and J calls come from that table; the DNA yielded D and trimming. In all, the sample holds approximately 320,000 clones, and nearly 90% of those were seen once. The biggest ten clones account for approximately 10% of the sample.

Trimming accounts for 5 bases at V and 5 bases at J, while the number of junction bases matched to no gene is 13. The CDR3 goes from the cysteine to the phenylalanine over 16 residues. Of all the DNA, just the CDR3 is kept, 48 bases in frame from base 1. In the germline V gene, CDR1 corresponds to MDHEN and CDR2 to SYDVKM. One collaborating source in Seattle enrolled patients during active infection and followed them longitudinally through the course of disease. Whole blood was collected in K2EDTA tubes by collaborating institutions according to the institutions' own protocols. Collaborator samples were shipped for TCRbeta analysis as frozen whole blood, isolated PBMCs, or DNA extracted from either sample type.

The chain was built from TRBV28 and TRBJ2-7, with 9 bases in between that match TRBD2. Sequences were obtained from peripheral blood. The sequence derives from a woman between 25 and 40 years old with COVID-19, enrolled during active disease. The CDR3 region: CASSPAASGVRDEQYF. At the DNA level, the sequence is TGTGCCAGCAGTCCAGCAGCTAGCGGGGTAAGGGACGAGCAGTACTTC.